The clone carrying this TCR beta chain was seen just once. Its specificity is not known. This sample stems from a study of cytomegalovirus exposure and HLA in healthy donors. V was clipped by 5 bases and J by 0 bases, with 14 bases between them. Per the germline V gene, CDR1 is KGHSH and CDR2 is LQKENI. The CDR3 is made up of 15 amino acids. Primers included in the PCR were 60 Vbeta and 13 Jbeta primers. In the original workflow: Per a later analysis, the number of unique TCR beta chains was approximately 73 million, of which about 10 million were shared. Clones were read by immunoSEQ multiplex PCR, and TCRdb kept only the in-frame ones, dropping some. V, J and clone size were drawn from that table, and D and trimming were deduced from the DNA. The sample holds 150,000 to 200,000 clones; more than 65% are singletons and the top ten take roughly 1.3%. Broader study findings: V- and J-gene trimming in TCR beta was tied to a missense DCLRE1C variant by an analysis performed later. Indistinguishable V segments such as TRBV6-2 and TRBV6-3 were excluded.

The receptor was isolated from a woman in her 50s in good health and CMV-seronegative. Sequences were obtained from PBMCs. The chain combines TRBV18 with TRBJ2-7; D is perhaps TRBD2 (6 bases). In nucleotides, the CDR3 is TGTGCCAGCTCAGGGGGACTTTCGAGCTCCTACGAGCAGTACTTC. It translates to CASSGGLSSSYEQYF.